This T cell receptor beta chain derives from a study of T cells in Graves' hyperthyroidism and ophthalmopathy. Overall study: Peripheral blood was obtained at initial diagnosis, preceding any treatment.

Lactation, pregnancy, other autoimmune disease or uncontrolled infection led to exclusion of patients. Cells are PBMCs isolated from more than 8.5 ml of fresh blood. What was amplified from RNA transcripts were TCR beta CDR3 regions. HTBI primers were employed in a first-round RT-PCR of the TCR CDR3. From the multiplex PCR reads, TCRdb called clonotypes with MiXCR, one entry per CDR3 protein. Among approximately 600,000 distinct CDR3 sequences listed, around 15% were seen once. Looked up from germline, CDR1 is MNHEY and CDR2 is SVGEGT. This CDR3 contains 15 residues. Trimming at V came to 6 bases and at J to 2 bases, leaving 8 bases not matched to a gene. This clonotype was counted many times.

V and J are TRBV6-2 or TRBV6-3 and TRBJ2-3, with TRBD2 matching 7 bases. This clonotype originated in a woman aged 30 to 39 with Graves' hyperthyroidism. The material sequenced was blood. The chain's CDR3 is CASRNQRDVTDTQYF. In DNA, the CDR3 is TGTGCCAGCAGGAACCAGCGGGACGTCACAGATACGCAGTATTTT.